These 32 T cell receptor beta chains were all obtained from the same sample, sequenced in a study of T-cell reconstitution after alpha-beta-depleted transplantation in children. During its preparation, the TCRbeta library received unique molecular identifiers. MiXCR was run by TCRdb on the PCR reads, yielding one entry per CDR3 protein. The table records some 200,000 distinct CDR3 sequences, under 13% of them present only once. The specimen was PBMCs, collected before TCRalphabeta/CD19-depleted stem cell transplant. These receptors came from a child less than two years old with acute myeloid leukemia, due to receive a stem cell transplant.

Notes on this clonotype: With a much larger clone just one base away, this may be a read error. V and J are TRBV5-1 and TRBJ2-7, with 11 bases identical to TRBD1. The junction had 5 bases not matched to a gene; V was cut back by 4 bases and J by 2 bases. The CDR3 has 15 residues. Germline values: CDR1 SGHRS, CDR2 YFSETQ. The CDR3 DNA reads TGCGCCAGCAGCGGGGGACAGGGGGTCGCCTACGAGCAGTACTTC. The encoded protein is CASSGGQGVAYEQYF.

This clonotype was recorded many times. This rearrangement joins TRBV5-1 to TRBJ2-7, with TRBD1 as a possible D gene (5 bases). The germline V and J ends were trimmed by 6 bases and 3 bases, with 16 bases remaining between them. CDR3 length: 14 amino acids. CDR1 is SGHRS, CDR2 YFSETQ, per germline. The CDR3 loop is CASTYGDSYYEQYF. In DNA form, the CDR3 reads TGCGCCAGCACCTATGGAGACAGTTACTACGAGCAGTACTTC. Based on the CDR3 plus reference TRBV5-1 and TRBJ2-7, the full variable domain is KAGVTQTPRYLIKTRGQQVTLSCSPISGHRSVSWYQQTPGQGLQFLFEYFSETQRNKGNFPGRFSGRQFSNSRSEMNVSTLELGDSALYLCASTYGDSYYEQYFGPGTRLTVT.

This clonotype was recorded many times. The rearrangement uses TRBV20-1 and TRBJ1-4, with 8 bases lining up with TRBD1. CDR1 is DFQATT and CDR2 is SNEGSKA in the germline V gene (reference sequence). The CDR3 has 16 residues. Trimming removed 1 base from V and 1 base from J; junction bases left unmatched: 5. The CDR3 DNA is TGCAGTGCTAGAGTTCGACAGGGGAAAACTAATGAAAAACTGTTTTTT. Its translation is CSARVRQGKTNEKLFF.

As regards this clonotype: This may be a read error: a much more frequent sequence differs by one nucleotide. No conserved phenylalanine or tryptophan is present at the end of the CDR3, so a read error is the likely explanation. The V call is TRBV20-1, the J call TRBJ2-2, with 13 bases lining up with TRBD2. The CDR3 extends over 13 amino acids. Per the germline V gene, CDR1 is DFQATT and CDR2 is SNEGSKA (reference sequence). Germline trimming cut 5 bases from V and 6 bases from J; bases unmatched to any gene: 0. CDR3 protein: CSAGLAGAGELFL. For the CDR3, the DNA is TGCAGTGCTGGACTAGCGGGAGCCGGGGAGCTGTTTTTA.

This clonotype came up many times. The gene calls are TRBV5-1 and TRBJ2-3, with 7 bases that match TRBD2. The CDR3 is 13 residues long. V shed 9 bases and J 0 bases; nucleotides not matched to a gene: 4. CDR1 is SGHRS and CDR2 is YFSETQ in the germline V gene. The CDR3 sequence is CATHSGSTDTQYF. The CDR3 DNA sequence: TGCGCCACCCATAGCGGGAGCACAGATACGCAGTATTTT.

This clonotype was counted at least ten times. The V gene is TRBV5-1, the J gene TRBJ1-6, with D unclear. CDR1 and CDR2 (germline): SGHRS, YFSETQ. Trimming took off 4 bases at V and 3 bases at J, with 8 bases between the two ends. This CDR3 contains 14 residues. CDR3 in DNA: TGCGCCAGCAGCGCGCCGGGCTATAATTCACCCCTCCACTTT. Its translation: CASSAPGYNSPLHF.

The genes are TRBV7-8 and TRBJ2-7, with D possibly being TRBD1 (6 bases). V dropped 5 bases and J dropped 9 bases, with 26 bases sitting between them. This CDR3 spans 16 amino acids. Germline V lookup: CDR1 SGHVS, CDR2 FQNEAQ. This chain's CDR3 is CASSPTFHRTGSGQYF. CDR3 in DNA: TGTGCCAGCAGCCCCACTTTTCACCGTACAGGGAGCGGGCAGTACTTC.

This clonotype was detected only a few times. J is TRBJ2-2 and V is TRBV7-9; TRBD1 aligns across 8 bases. Germline lookup yields CDR1 SEHNR and CDR2 FQNEAQ (reference sequence). The CDR3 is 15 residues long. Losses at the gene ends were 5 bases for V and 4 bases for J; bases not matched to a gene: 6. CDR3 protein: CASSLRDRPTGELFF. DNA of the CDR3: TGTGCCAGCAGCCTTCGGGACAGGCCCACCGGGGAGCTGTTTTTT.

This clonotype was seen repeatedly, ten times or more. This sequence joins TRBV6-5 and TRBJ2-3; 12 nucleotides match TRBD2. The CDR3 loop spans 15 amino acids. With V trimmed by 1 base and J by 5 bases, 1 base remained unmatched. CDR1 MNHEY and CDR2 SVGAGI come from the germline V gene. The CDR3 DNA reads TGTGCCAGCAGTTACTGGGGACTAGCGGGAGATACGCAGTATTTT. Protein: CASSYWGLAGDTQYF.

This clonotype was recorded many times. The chain employs TRBV20-1 and TRBJ2-7, with D perhaps TRBD1 (5 bases). Between the trimmed V and J ends, which lost 6 bases and 6 bases, there was a span of 18 bases. The germline V gene has CDR1 DFQATT and CDR2 SNEGSKA (reference sequence). The CDR3 covers 13 residues. The CDR3 sequence is CSAVTSQGSEQYF. The CDR3 DNA follows: TGCAGTGCCGTAACTTCCCAGGGTTCCGAGCAGTACTTC.

At least ten counts were recorded for this clonotype. This chain links TRBV5-1 with TRBJ2-7, with 7 bases fitting TRBD1. The CDR3 length is 14 residues. The germline V gene has CDR1 SGHRS and CDR2 YFSETQ. V was pared by 2 bases and J by 0 bases, with 2 bases of the junction left unmatched. The CDR3 is CASSFAGGSYEQYF. CDR3 nucleotides: TGCGCCAGCAGCTTCGCAGGGGGCTCCTACGAGCAGTACTTC.

This clonotype was picked up many times. V usage is TRBV7-2 and J usage is TRBJ2-4; no clear D gene. V was trimmed by 5 bases and J by 1 base, leaving 12 bases between them. This CDR3 is 15 amino acids long. Germline-derived CDR1 and CDR2 are SGHTA and FQGNSA. The CDR3 DNA sequence: TGTGCCAGCAGCAGCAAGGACCGTGCCAAAAACATTCAGTACTTC. This sequence encodes CASSSKDRAKNIQYF.

The chain is built from TRBV19 and TRBJ2-5; perhaps TRBD2 as D (6 bases). Trimming took off 7 bases at V and 0 bases at J, with 18 bases between the two ends. Per the germline V gene, CDR1 is LNHDA and CDR2 is SQIVND (reference sequence). There are 16 residues in the CDR3. The CDR3 reads CASTRTTHGNQETQYF. In nucleotides, the CDR3 is TGTGCCAGTACCCGGACTACCCACGGCAACCAAGAGACCCAGTACTTC.

This clonotype came up many times. The rearrangement uses TRBV4-1 and TRBJ2-7; possibly TRBD1 for D (5 bases). Trimming removed 3 bases from V and 0 bases from J, with 18 bases in between. CDR1 and CDR2 from the germline V gene are MGHRA and YSYEKL. The CDR3 consists of 17 residues. The CDR3 loop is CASSHARQPLGSYEQYF. The DNA for the CDR3 is TGCGCCAGCAGCCACGCCAGACAGCCTTTGGGCTCCTACGAGCAGTACTTC.

This clonotype has ten or more counts. The chain carries TRBV18 and TRBJ2-5; D gene uncertain. V lost 6 bases to trimming and J lost 1 base, with 6 bases between them. CDR1 is KGHSH and CDR2 is LQKENI in the germline V gene. The CDR3 length is 12 residues. The CDR3 loop is CASSAVQETQYF. The CDR3 nucleotides read TGTGCCAGCTCGGCGGTCCAAGAGACCCAGTACTTC.

This clonotype was found many times. The rearrangement joins TRBV10-3 to TRBJ2-7, with 7 bases that match TRBD1. V shed 6 bases, J shed 2 bases, and the junction held 4 bases outside the gene matches. The CDR3 runs 13 residues. The germline CDR1 and CDR2 sequences are ENHRY and SYGVKD. The CDR3 DNA reads TGTGCCATCAGCGAGCAGGGGGCCTACGAGCAGTACTTC. Amino acids: CAISEQGAYEQYF.

This clonotype has ten or more counts. The J gene is TRBJ2-5, the V gene TRBV6-6, with TRBD1 as a possible D gene (6 bases). Deletions cut 10 bases from V and 7 bases from J, with 13 bases between. This CDR3 region has 11 residues. Germline V CDR1 and CDR2: MNHNY, SVGAGI (reference sequence). The CDR3 DNA reads TGTGCCATCTCGACAGGAGGGACCCAGTACTTC. Its protein product is CAISTGGTQYF.

This clonotype occurred many times. The J gene is TRBJ2-6, the V gene TRBV18; D not resolved. The CDR3 totals 16 residues. Trimming pared 8 bases from V and 0 bases from J, leaving 14 bases between. Germline values: CDR1 KGHSH, CDR2 LQKENI. This CDR3 is CASRPSLSSGANVLTF. In DNA form, the CDR3 reads TGTGCCAGCCGCCCGTCCCTCAGCTCTGGGGCCAACGTCCTGACTTTC. The full variable domain, in which reference TRBV18 and TRBJ2-6 provide the parts outside the CDR3, is NAGVMQNPRHLVRRRGQEARLRCSPMKGHSHVYWYRQLPEEGLKFMVYLQKENIIDESGMPKERFSAEFPKEGPSILRIQQVVRGDSAAYFCASRPSLSSGANVLTFGAGSRLTVL.

As regards this clonotype: A much larger clone sits a single nucleotide away, making a read error possible. The chain uses TRBV5-1 and TRBJ1-1; TRBD1 is a possible D gene (6 bases). Germline V CDR1 and CDR2: SGHRS, YFSETQ. The CDR3 extends over 14 amino acids. CDR3 loop: CATSQGHPNTEAFF. The CDR3 region has the DNA TGCGCCACCAGCCAGGGACACCCGAACACTGAAGCTTTCTTT.

With respect to this clonotype: This may be a read error: a much more frequent sequence differs by one nucleotide. This chain connects TRBV29-1 to TRBJ2-1; no clear D. Germline lookup yields CDR1 SQVTM and CDR2 ANQGSEA. V was cut by 1 base and J by 2 bases, with 12 bases left in between. This CDR3 spans 15 amino acids. The CDR3 region is CSVEATGFTYNEQFF. CDR3 in DNA: TGCAGCGTTGAAGCTACCGGGTTCACCTACAATGAGCAGTTCTTC.

This clonotype was counted many times. The rearrangement uses TRBV5-1 and TRBJ2-1; 12 nucleotides align to TRBD2. Per germline, CDR1 SGHRS and CDR2 YFSETQ. The CDR3 is 18 amino acids. V lost 1 base and J lost 2; bases outside the gene matches: 7. The CDR3, as DNA: TGCGCCAGCAGCTTGCCCGGGACTAGCGGGTTCACCTACAATGAGCAGTTCTTC. Translation gives CASSLPGTSGFTYNEQFF.

This clonotype was counted at least ten times. The chain joins TRBV18 to TRBJ1-2; tentatively, D is TRBD1 (5 bases). V was trimmed by 3 bases and J by 7 bases, leaving 9 bases between them. CDR1 is KGHSH and CDR2 is LQKENI in the germline V gene. The CDR3 is 12 amino acids. CDR3 sequence (DNA): TGTGCCAGCTCACCGGCCGGGGGTGGCTACACCTTC. It translates to CASSPAGGGYTF.

This clonotype was picked up many times. The chain combines TRBV5-4 with TRBJ2-1; perhaps TRBD2 as D (5 bases). The V gene's germline CDR1 is SGHNT and CDR2 YYREEE (reference sequence). The CDR3 sequence is 13 residues long. V lost 0 bases, J lost 7 bases, and 8 bases lay in between. Written as DNA, the CDR3 is TGTGCCAGCAGCTTGGTAGGGAGAAATGAGCAGTTCTTC. Its protein product is CASSLVGRNEQFF.

This clonotype was counted ten times or more. The rearrangement links TRBV5-1 to TRBJ1-2; D remains ambiguous. Germline V gene lookup returns CDR1 SGHRS and CDR2 YFSETQ. V dropped 4 bases and J dropped 0 bases, with 10 bases sitting between them. This CDR3 is 14 amino acids long. CDR3 sequence (DNA): TGCGCCAGCAGCCCCGGGAGCACTAACTATGGCTACACCTTC. It is translated as CASSPGSTNYGYTF. Variable domain in full (rest from reference TRBV5-1 and TRBJ1-2): KAGVTQTPRYLIKTRGQQVTLSCSPISGHRSVSWYQQTPGQGLQFLFEYFSETQRNKGNFPGRFSGRQFSNSRSEMNVSTLELGDSALYLCASSPGSTNYGYTFGSGTRLTVV.

This rearrangement joins TRBV2 to TRBJ2-7; possibly TRBD1 for D (7 bases). The germline V and J ends were trimmed by 7 bases and 6 bases, with 19 bases remaining between them. This CDR3 spans 14 amino acids. Germline-derived CDR1 and CDR2 are SNHLY and FYNNEI. The DNA of the CDR3 is TGTGCCAGCAACCCGCTAGCGAGGGGGCGCGAGCAGTACTTC. Amino acid sequence: CASNPLARGREQYF. The complete variable domain, with remaining parts taken from reference TRBV2 and TRBJ2-7, reads EPEVTQTPSHQVTQMGQEVILRCVPISNHLYFYWYRQILGQKVEFLVSFYNNEISEKSEIFDDQFSVERPDGSNFTLKIRSTKLEDSAMYFCASNPLARGREQYFGPGTRLTVT.

This clonotype showed up just a few times. V usage is TRBV11-1 and J usage is TRBJ1-1, with a possible D match to TRBD1 (6 bases). The CDR3 extends over 13 amino acids. Germline CDR1 and CDR2: SGHAT and FQDESV (reference sequence). The V gene lost 10 bases and the J gene lost 3 bases, with 15 bases spanning the gap. The CDR3 sequence is CATGTLVDTEAFF. As DNA, the CDR3 is TGTGCCACCGGGACACTTGTGGACACTGAAGCTTTCTTT.

This clonotype was observed at least ten times. Compared with germline, one end of the junction differs, possibly owing to a read error. The chain has TRBV7-7 and TRBJ2-1; perhaps D is TRBD1 or TRBD2 (5 bases each). Germline V gene data show CDR1 as SSHAT and CDR2 as FNYEAQ (reference sequence). The CDR3 covers 17 residues. CDR3 bases: TGTGCTAGCAGCTTAGCGCGTGAGGGCACCACAGGCGGTGAGCAGTTCTTC. This codes for CASSLAREGTTGGEQFF.

This clonotype was found many times. The genes are TRBV10-3 and TRBJ1-3; no clear D. Germline loops: CDR1 ENHRY, CDR2 SYGVKD. This CDR3 has 13 residues. Trimming stripped 6 bases from V and 0 bases from J, with 6 bases between. The CDR3 sequence is CAIRNSSGNTIYF. The CDR3 bases are TGTGCCATCAGGAATAGCTCTGGAAACACCATATATTTT.

Regarding this clonotype: This may arise from a read error, as a much more abundant clone is one base away. This chain joins TRBV10-1 and TRBJ1-2; D remains ambiguous. V was trimmed by 3 bases and J by 1 base, leaving 6 bases between them. This CDR3 has 13 residues. Germline loops: CDR1 WNHNN, CDR2 SYGVQD (reference sequence). The CDR3 DNA reads as TGCGCCAGCAGTGATCGACGTAACTATGGCTACACCTTC. Its protein product is CASSDRRNYGYTF.

The chain is built from TRBV14 and TRBJ2-1; TRBD1 agrees at 7 bases. Germline loops: CDR1 SGHDN, CDR2 FVKESK. This CDR3 contains 16 residues. With 4 bases clipped from V and 9 bases from J, the junction kept 15 bases outside the gene matches. The CDR3 region has the DNA TGTGCCAGCAGCCTTAACAGGGGAGAGGCCCCAGTTGAGCAGTTCTTC. This translates into CASSLNRGEAPVEQFF.

This clonotype showed up many times. This chain links TRBV29-1 with TRBJ2-1; no clear D. Germline-derived CDR1 and CDR2 are SQVTM and ANQGSEA. The V and J ends lost 1 base and 1 base respectively, with 8 bases between them. The CDR3 is made up of 14 amino acids. CDR3 protein: CSVEGVGSYNEQFF. The CDR3 DNA sequence: TGCAGCGTTGAAGGGGTGGGGTCCTACAATGAGCAGTTCTTC.

This clonotype was detected many times. The chain couples TRBV9 to TRBJ2-3; D is unclear. Germline V CDR1 and CDR2: SGDLS, YYNGEE. V lost 0 bases to trimming and J lost 2 bases, with 16 bases between them. The CDR3 runs 17 residues. Here the CDR3 DNA reads TGTGCCAGCAGCGTAGCTGGACGGAGCGCCCACACAGATACGCAGTATTTT. Its protein product is CASSVAGRSAHTDTQYF. Using reference TRBV9 and TRBJ2-3 for the parts outside the CDR3, the full variable domain is DSGVTQTPKHLITATGQRVTLRCSPRSGDLSVYWYQQSLDQGLQFLIQYYNGEERAKGNILERFSAQQFPDLHSELNLSSLELGDSALYFCASSVAGRSAHTDTQYFGPGTRLTVL.